This TCR beta chain is from a study of cytomegalovirus exposure and HLA in healthy donors. Across the whole study: HLA-typed donors were the source of approximately 85 million unique TCRs held in an early data release.

PCR primers comprised 60 Vbeta and 13 Jbeta primers. Profiled with immunoSEQ multiplex PCR; TCRdb holds only in-frame clones, not every one. The repertoire holds some 220,000 clones, with 78% as singletons. The germline CDR1 and CDR2 sequences are SGHRS and YFSETQ. This CDR3 has 15 amino acids. The V gene end was trimmed by 2 bases and the J gene end by 5 bases; junction bases not matched to a gene: 6. Sequencing was carried out using PBMCs. V gene TRBV5-1 combines with J gene TRBJ2-1; TRBD2 matches 8 bases. The sequence came from a boy aged 5-17 years in good health and CMV-seronegative. CDR3 protein: CASSLTSGYNNEQFF. In nucleotides, the CDR3 is TGCGCCAGCAGCTTAACTAGCGGATATAACAATGAGCAGTTCTTC.